This TCR beta chain is from a study of identical twins. Findings and limits, study-wide: Models underestimated TCR alpha sharing (out-of-frame) in monozygotic twins.

This clonotype showed up just a few times. Its antigen is unknown. The CDR3 extends over 13 amino acids. CDR1 and CDR2 from the germline V gene are WSHSY and SAAADI. Trimming pared 3 bases from V and 9 bases from J, leaving 12 bases between. A universal primer site came from template switching; cDNA carried unique molecular identifiers. Each CDR3 protein is one row after TCRdb ran MiXCR on the 5' RACE reads. The table has more than 250,000 distinct CDR3 sequences, more than 6.5% seen once; the top ten hold 2.1%. These same records also appear under a second study, on yellow fever vaccine responses in identical twins.

This chain joins TRBV10-2 and TRBJ2-1; maybe TRBD2 (6 bases). This TCR was recovered from a young woman in good health. The source material was memory (CD45RO+) T cells sorted from blood. CDR3 DNA: TGCGCCAGCAGTGAACCTAGCGTGGGTGAGCAGTTCTTC. This encodes CASSEPSVGEQFF.